This record covers a single T cell receptor (beta chain). The antigen is undetermined. The sorted Tregs were CD4+CD25+CD127-/low cells. V was trimmed by 4 bases and J by 0 bases, leaving 18 bases between them. The CDR3 length is 17 residues. Germline loops: CDR1 SGHTA, CDR2 FQGNSA. TCRdb ran MiXCR on the 5' RACE reads and lists one entry per CDR3 protein. The sample comprises about 43,000 distinct CDR3 sequences, roughly 22% of which are singletons, and approximately 4.5% rests with the top ten. Study-level findings and limits: In terms of TCR gene usage, tumor memory CD4+ T cells clustered together with blood and lymph node memory CD4+ cells, as well as with lymph node naive CD4+ cells. Tumor Treg TCRs overlapped most with tumor naive CD4+ cells.

The sequence was obtained from a female donor with breast cancer. This rearrangement joins TRBV7-2 to TRBJ1-1; TRBD1 might be the D (5 bases). Sequencing was done on a sample of Tregs sorted from a lymph node. Written as DNA, the CDR3 is TGTGCCAGCAGCTCGACCCACGGGGGTAGCATGAACACTGAAGCTTTCTTT. It is translated as CASSSTHGGSMNTEAFF.